The rows below give T cell receptor beta chains drawn from one sample of a study of molecular identifiers for immune sequencing clone quantification. One entry per CDR3 protein, called by TCRdb with MiXCR from the PCR reads. Of about 640,000 distinct CDR3 sequences listed, just under 20% are singletons. Sequenced: naive CD8+ T cells from blood, with Jurkat cell RNA spiked in. Receptor source: a human donor in good health. Some libraries in this study had Jurkat cell RNA spiked in. Both conserved end residues are part of each CDR3. The D gene is left open where the match is weak. Rows give clone size only sometimes, using once, few, many, or a class for an expanded clone.

TRBV19,few,TRBJ2-1,-,CASSITRGSYNEQFF,TGTGCCAGTAGTATTACTAGAGGGTCCTACAATGAGCAGTTCTTC
TRBV4-3,many,TRBJ2-3,TRBD1,CASSQDRTGQYTDTQYF,TGCGCCAGCAGCCAAGATCGCACGGGACAGTACACAGATACGCAGTATTTT
TRBV5-1,many,TRBJ2-3,TRBD2,CASSLAGGLDTQYF,TGCGCCAGCAGCCTAGCGGGGGGGCTAGATACGCAGTATTTT
TRBV24-1,-,TRBJ2-7,-,CATSAVRMGLVRAYEQYF,TGTGCCACCAGTGCGGTGCGGATGGGGTTGGTTCGGGCCTACGAGCAGTACTTC
TRBV4-3,many,TRBJ2-5,TRBD1,CASSQDFTGGRQETQYF,TGCGCCAGCAGCCAAGATTTTACAGGGGGTCGTCAAGAGACCCAGTACTTC
TRBV3-1,-,TRBJ1-5,TRBD1,CASSRGTAKNQPQHF,TGTGCCAGCAGCCGAGGGACAGCTAAGAATCAGCCCCAGCATTTT
TRBV11-2,few,TRBJ1-3,-,CASSLSSETGNTIYF,TGTGCCAGCAGCTTAAGTTCAGAGACTGGAAACACCATATATTTT
TRBV28,few,TRBJ2-5,-,CASNRESHETQYF,TGTGCCAGCAATCGGGAGAGCCACGAGACCCAGTACTTC
TRBV12-3/TRBV12-4,many,TRBJ2-2,-,CASSFPGGWGELFF,TGTGCCAGCAGTTTCCCGGGGGGCTGGGGGGAGCTGTTTTTT
TRBV9,-,TRBJ1-2,-,CASRSDSYGYTF,TGTGCCAGCAGATCCGACAGCTATGGCTACACCTTC
TRBV7-6,-,TRBJ2-2,TRBD2,CASSQLAEAMNTGELFF,TGTGCCAGCAGCCAACTAGCGGAGGCGATGAACACCGGGGAGCTGTTTTTT
TRBV7-9,many,TRBJ1-2,TRBD1,CASTNEGAYYGYTF,TGTGCCAGCACCAATGAGGGGGCCTACTATGGCTACACCTTC
TRBV30,few,TRBJ1-5,-,CAWTAGGQPQHF,TGTGCCTGGACAGCGGGCGGGCAGCCCCAGCATTTT
TRBV5-1,many,TRBJ2-5,-,CASSPLPGEEETQYF,TGCGCCAGCAGCCCCCTCCCGGGGGAGGAAGAGACCCAGTACTTC
TRBV6-6,many,TRBJ2-3,-,CASATSSTDTQYF,TGTGCCAGCGCGACAAGTAGCACAGATACGCAGTATTTT
TRBV14,many,TRBJ2-5,-,CASSHRLGVQTQYF,TGTGCCAGCAGCCACAGACTAGGTGTGCAGACCCAGTACTTC
TRBV7-9,-,TRBJ2-1,-,CASSFKVVEQFF,TGTGCCAGCAGCTTCAAGGTAGTTGAGCAGTTCTTC
TRBV27,many,TRBJ1-1,-,CASSPRDPGHTEAFF,TGTGCCAGCAGTCCGCGGGACCCAGGGCACACTGAAGCTTTCTTT
TRBV28,many,TRBJ2-3,TRBD2,CASSPLPSGKEDTQYF,TGTGCCAGCAGTCCCCTCCCTAGCGGGAAAGAAGATACGCAGTATTTT
TRBV12-3/TRBV12-4,many,TRBJ1-5,-,CASSFMERGNQPQHF,TGTGCCAGCAGTTTTATGGAAAGGGGCAATCAGCCCCAGCATTTT
TRBV4-3,many,TRBJ2-7,-,CASSHDVNYEQYF,TGCGCCAGCAGCCACGACGTTAACTACGAGCAGTACTTC
TRBV20-1,many,TRBJ1-1,-,CSARDSEGKGSEAFF,TGCAGTGCTAGAGATTCAGAGGGGAAAGGCTCTGAAGCTTTCTTT
TRBV6-2/TRBV6-3,many,TRBJ1-5,-,CASSYPQPQHF,TGTGCCAGCAGTTATCCACAGCCCCAGCATTTT
TRBV7-6,many,TRBJ1-5,-,CASSLDRVGQPQHF,TGTGCCAGCAGCTTAGACAGGGTCGGGCAGCCCCAGCATTTT
TRBV15,few,TRBJ2-1,TRBD2,CATSRERTSGRYNEQFF,TGTGCCACCAGCAGAGAGCGGACTAGCGGGAGATACAATGAGCAGTTCTTC
TRBV12-3/TRBV12-4,-,TRBJ1-6,TRBD1,CASSGQELKSHYNSPLHF,TGTGCCAGCAGTGGACAGGAACTAAAGTCCCACTATAATTCACCCCTCCACTTT
TRBV12-3/TRBV12-4,many,TRBJ2-2,TRBD1,CASSSLTGLNPGELFF,TGTGCCAGCAGTTCTTTGACAGGGTTAAATCCCGGGGAGCTGTTTTTT
TRBV28,many,TRBJ2-2,TRBD2,CASSSRTRANTGELFF,TGTGCCAGCAGTTCCAGGACTAGAGCGAACACCGGGGAGCTGTTTTTT
TRBV20-1,many,TRBJ2-7,-,CSARVTGLPYEQYF,TGCAGTGCTAGAGTCACCGGACTGCCCTACGAGCAGTACTTC
TRBV6-5,many,TRBJ2-1,-,CASSYEGGPSEQFF,TGTGCCAGCAGTTACGAGGGGGGGCCGAGTGAGCAGTTCTTC
TRBV27,many,TRBJ2-3,-,CASSARRAIGADTQYF,TGTGCCAGCAGTGCCAGGAGGGCTATTGGAGCAGATACGCAGTATTTT
TRBV6-6,-,TRBJ2-7,-,CASSYSFDEQYF,TGTGCCAGCAGTTACTCATTTGACGAGCAGTACTTC
TRBV10-3,many,TRBJ1-5,-,CAISDGTANQPQHF,TGTGCCATCAGTGATGGGACGGCTAATCAGCCCCAGCATTTT
TRBV20-1,many,TRBJ1-4,TRBD1,CSARDQQGDEKLFF,TGCAGTGCTAGAGATCAACAGGGGGATGAAAAACTGTTTTTT
TRBV29-1,many,TRBJ1-2,TRBD1,CSAHPDRDNYGYTF,TGCAGCGCCCACCCGGACAGGGACAACTATGGCTACACCTTC
TRBV4-2,many,TRBJ2-7,-,CASSQLGTYEQYF,TGTGCCAGCAGCCAATTAGGAACCTACGAGCAGTACTTC
TRBV30,many,TRBJ2-2,TRBD2,CAWNYRAGGRTGELFF,TGTGCCTGGAACTACCGAGCGGGAGGACGAACCGGGGAGCTGTTTTTT
TRBV29-1,few,TRBJ2-3,TRBD2,CSAATSGRLTDTQYF,TGCAGCGCAGCGACTAGCGGGAGGCTGACAGATACGCAGTATTTT
TRBV9,-,TRBJ2-1,TRBD2,CAGSVEGLAGVSHEQFF,TGTGCCGGCAGCGTAGAAGGTCTAGCGGGAGTATCCCATGAGCAGTTCTTC
TRBV4-1,-,TRBJ2-7,-,CAGSQDSRVRVYEQYF,TGCGCCGGCAGCCAAGACTCGAGGGTCAGGGTCTACGAGCAGTACTTC
TRBV3-1,many,TRBJ2-5,-,CASSLEDSIETQYF,TGTGCCAGCAGCCTAGAGGACAGCATAGAGACCCAGTACTTC
TRBV5-1,many,TRBJ2-2,-,CASSSMDRNTGELFF,TGCGCCAGCAGCTCAATGGACAGGAACACCGGGGAGCTGTTTTTT
TRBV7-9,many,TRBJ1-5,-,CASSLYDQPQHF,TGTGCCAGCAGCTTATATGATCAGCCCCAGCATTTT
TRBV4-3,many,TRBJ1-1,TRBD1,CASSPGTGVLGTEAFF,TGCGCCAGCAGCCCCGGGACAGGGGTTTTGGGCACTGAAGCTTTCTTT
TRBV30,many,TRBJ1-1,-,CAWSGGQMNTEAFF,TGTGCCTGGAGTGGAGGGCAGATGAACACTGAAGCTTTCTTT
TRBV12-3/TRBV12-4,few,TRBJ1-2,-,CASSNPTGRSYGYTF,TGTGCCAGCAGCAACCCCACGGGGCGGAGCTATGGCTACACCTTC
TRBV10-3,-,TRBJ2-7,-,CAISDPGVQRDYEQYF,TGTGCCATCAGTGACCCAGGCGTCCAACGGGACTACGAGCAGTACTTC
TRBV28,many,TRBJ2-3,-,CASSSTGVSDTQYF,TGTGCCAGCAGTTCTACGGGAGTGTCAGATACGCAGTATTTT
TRBV19,many,TRBJ1-1,TRBD1,CASSTAGGSNTEAFF,TGTGCCAGTAGTACCGCAGGGGGCTCCAACACTGAAGCTTTCTTT
TRBV7-6,-,TRBJ1-2,-,CASSQEAGPLSNYGYTF,TGTGCCAGCAGCCAGGAGGCAGGGCCCCTGTCTAACTATGGCTACACCTTC
TRBV7-3,many,TRBJ2-3,TRBD2,CASSQTSGRTDTQYF,TGTGCCAGCAGCCAGACTAGCGGGAGAACAGATACGCAGTATTTT
TRBV7-2,-,TRBJ2-1,TRBD1,CASSYVGQGLYNEQFF,TGTGCCAGCAGCTACGTGGGACAGGGCCTATACAATGAGCAGTTCTTC
TRBV5-6,many,TRBJ2-1,TRBD2,CASSLGLAGNYNEQFF,TGTGCCAGCAGCTTGGGACTAGCGGGTAACTACAATGAGCAGTTCTTC
TRBV12-3/TRBV12-4,-,TRBJ2-6,TRBD2,CASSPKGVLAGGPQSGANVLTF,TGTGCCAGCAGCCCTAAGGGAGTACTAGCGGGAGGGCCTCAGTCTGGGGCCAACGTCCTGACTTTC